This TCR beta chain was obtained from a study of T cells in Graves' hyperthyroidism and ophthalmopathy. Per germline, CDR1 SQVTM and CDR2 ANQGSEA. The CDR3 consists of 12 residues. With respect to this clonotype: Its matching antigen is unknown.

Study-wide findings and caveats: The model's output predicted ophthalmopathy at a median of about 6.5 months prior to onset. Clonotypes that were expanded in thyroid above 0.001 mostly appeared in blood too.

TCR beta CDR3 region amplification was performed from RNA transcripts. A first-round RT-PCR of the TCR CDR3 used the HTBI primer set. A single record per CDR3 protein comes from TCRdb applying MiXCR to the multiplex PCR reads. The sample records roughly 500,000 distinct CDR3 sequences, 35% to 50% being singletons. The sample was peripheral blood or thyroid tissue (not recorded which). This sequence was found in an adult woman with Graves' disease, either hyperthyroidism or ophthalmopathy (not recorded which). The genes are TRBV29-1 and TRBJ1-5, with 9 positions matching TRBD1. DNA for the CDR3: TGCACCGGCCGGGACAGGGCTCAGCCCCAGCATTTT. Its translation is CTGRDRAQPQHF.